Only a few counts were recorded for the clone carrying this TCR beta chain. Its specificity is not known. The data are from a study of T-cell reconstitution after alpha-beta-depleted transplantation in children. Study-level results: The high TCRbeta diversity at day 60 in some patients came from surviving recipient T cells and thymic progenitors. As was reported, about two months after transplant, alpha-beta T cells came from several hundred expanded graft clones.

CDR1 and CDR2 from the germline V gene are KGHSH and LQKENI. The V end was cut by 2 bases, the J end by 2 bases, with 12 bases between. The CDR3 length is 15 residues. Library preparation (for TCRbeta) was performed with unique molecular identifiers. TCRdb re-analysed the PCR reads in MiXCR, keeping a single row per CDR3 protein. The sample holds about 540,000 distinct CDR3 sequences, more than 20% seen once. This clonotype originated in a boy younger than two with Wiskott-Aldrich syndrome, due to receive a stem cell transplant. The V and J genes are TRBV18 and TRBJ1-2, with a tentative D call TRBD1 (6 bases). The sample was PBMCs, taken before TCRalphabeta/CD19-depleted stem cell transplant. For the CDR3, the DNA is TGTGCCAGCTCACCAGGGGGACAAGGAAACTATGGCTACACCTTC. Translating it yields CASSPGGQGNYGYTF.